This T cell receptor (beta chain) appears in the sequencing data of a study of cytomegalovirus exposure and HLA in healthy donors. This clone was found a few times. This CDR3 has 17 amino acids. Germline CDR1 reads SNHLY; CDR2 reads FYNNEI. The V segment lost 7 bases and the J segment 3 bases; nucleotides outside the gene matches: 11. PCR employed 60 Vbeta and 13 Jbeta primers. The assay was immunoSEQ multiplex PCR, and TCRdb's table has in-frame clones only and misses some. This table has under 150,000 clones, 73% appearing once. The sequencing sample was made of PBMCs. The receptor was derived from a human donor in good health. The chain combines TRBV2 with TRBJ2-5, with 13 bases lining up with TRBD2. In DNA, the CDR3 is TGTGCCAGCAAATTTCGACTAGCGGGGGGAGGAGAAGAGACCCAGTACTTC. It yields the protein CASKFRLAGGGEETQYF.